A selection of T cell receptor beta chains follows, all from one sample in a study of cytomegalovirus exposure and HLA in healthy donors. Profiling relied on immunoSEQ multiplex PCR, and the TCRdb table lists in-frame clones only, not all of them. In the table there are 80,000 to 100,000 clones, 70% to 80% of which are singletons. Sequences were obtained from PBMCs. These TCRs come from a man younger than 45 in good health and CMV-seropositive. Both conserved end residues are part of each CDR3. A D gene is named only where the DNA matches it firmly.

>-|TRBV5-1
CASSPGNGYTF
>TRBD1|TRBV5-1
CASSLGGSGGKETQYF
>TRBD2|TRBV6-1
CASSEIAREDYEQYF
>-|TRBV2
CASTPLVSALEKLFF
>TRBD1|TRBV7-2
CASSSRQGRETQYF
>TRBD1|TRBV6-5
CASSRQGPSSYEQYF
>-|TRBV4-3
CASSQDRVGGTYGEQFF
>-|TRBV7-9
CASSLVYRTRSSGANVLTF
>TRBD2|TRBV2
CASSFSQGSGETQYF
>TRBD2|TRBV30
CAWIGLAAYNEQFF
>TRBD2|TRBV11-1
CASRSSGKSSYNEQFF
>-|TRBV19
CASSIQASQFF
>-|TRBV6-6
CASSYQGGRYNEQFF
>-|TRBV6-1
CASSAIDGNYGYTF
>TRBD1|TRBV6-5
CASSAGGWETQYF
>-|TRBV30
CAWSKGTGGAAFF
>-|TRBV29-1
CSVLGERVNTEAFF
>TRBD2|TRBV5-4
CASRGGPGTSGGEYEQFF
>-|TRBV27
CASSLKQGDTEAFF
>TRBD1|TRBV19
CASSIGTGGDSPLHF
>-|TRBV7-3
CASSLSPGSTEAFF
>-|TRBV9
CASSPGTGNTIYF
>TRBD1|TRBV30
CAWSQGANNQPQHF
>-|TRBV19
CASSQRDFEAFF
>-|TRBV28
CASSYSTGGNTEAFF
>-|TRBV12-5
CASGRDRLSGANVLTF
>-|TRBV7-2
CASSTPGLTNEQYF
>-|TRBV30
CAWSVGGNTYEQYF
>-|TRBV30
CAWSVTGAYEQYF
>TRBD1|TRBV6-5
CASRAGTGVWLEQYF
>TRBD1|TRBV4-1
CASSLRDRGEGQPQNF
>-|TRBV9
CASSPFSTGELFF
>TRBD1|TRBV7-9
CASSLGDRYQPQHF
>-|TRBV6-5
CASSQDRELPSLYF
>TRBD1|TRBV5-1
CASSLVSTGIYTEAFF
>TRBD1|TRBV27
CASSFDRGNEQFF
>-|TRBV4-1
CASSQGSNRGGLFGSNQPQHF
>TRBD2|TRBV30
CAWIWTSGNEQFF
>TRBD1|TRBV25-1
CASRRPGQGSDTQYF
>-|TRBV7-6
CASSLDTGQPQHF
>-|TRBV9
CASSVGGSQHQETQYF